Listed below are T cell receptor beta chains from one sample, sequenced in a study of PD-L1 blockade in urothelial cancer. Method: immunoSEQ multiplex PCR; TCRdb's copy keeps in-frame clones and lacks some. Counted here are tens of thousands of clones, 87% occurring once; the ten biggest clones make up about 15%. The sample here was PBMCs, taken around atezolizumab (anti-PD-L1) treatment. The receptors were sampled from a woman aged 60 to 75 with urothelial cancer. Both conserved end residues are part of each CDR3. The D gene is left open where the match is weak. Clone size appears in some rows only: once, few, many, or a class for an expanded clone.

CDR3aa	CDR3nt	abundance	v_gene	j_gene	d_gene
CASSLARSTRTGELFF	TGTGCCAGCAGCTTAGCGAGGTCCACCCGCACCGGGGAGCTGTTTTTT	NA	TRBV7-9	TRBJ2-2	NA
CASSRDRGNYGYTF	TGTGCCAGCAGTCGGGACAGGGGTAACTATGGCTACACCTTC	NA	TRBV2	TRBJ1-2	TRBD1
CASSVAGSPLHF	TGTGCCAGCAGCGTAGCGGGTTCACCCCTCCACTTT	NA	TRBV9	TRBJ1-6	NA
CASSFNHQDEQYF	TGTGCCAGCAGTTTCAATCATCAGGACGAGCAGTACTTC	NA	TRBV28	TRBJ2-7	NA
CASRTGQVGNTQYF	TGTGCCAGCAGGACCGGACAGGTTGGAAATACGCAGTATTTT	few	TRBV6-1	TRBJ2-3	TRBD1
CASNPGAFNQPQHF	TGTGCCAGTAATCCAGGGGCTTTCAATCAGCCCCAGCATTTT	many	TRBV19	TRBJ1-5	NA
CASSATGTGARETQYF	TGTGCCAGCAGTGCGACCGGGACAGGGGCGAGGGAGACCCAGTACTTC	NA	TRBV25-1	TRBJ2-5	TRBD1
CASSALTSRWTGELFF	TGTGCCAGCAGCGCTCTTACTAGCAGGTGGACCGGGGAGCTGTTTTTT	once	TRBV25-1	TRBJ2-2	NA
CASSSTGGWNTEAFF	TGCGCCAGCAGCTCGACAGGGGGCTGGAACACTGAAGCTTTCTTT	NA	TRBV5-1	TRBJ1-1	TRBD1
CASSKDGGVTEAFF	TGTGCCAGCAGCAAAGATGGGGGCGTCACTGAAGCTTTCTTT	NA	TRBV21-1	TRBJ1-1	NA
CASSFRSRGALTYEQYF	TGTGCCAGCAGCTTTCGGAGCAGGGGGGCCCTAACCTACGAGCAGTACTTC	NA	TRBV5-6	TRBJ2-7	NA
CASSVAVNTEAFF	TGTGCCAGCAGCGTAGCTGTGAACACTGAAGCTTTCTTT	few	TRBV9	TRBJ1-1	NA